Here is one TCR beta chain with its context. Antigen: not known. The data were taken from a study of siplizumab effects on memory and regulatory T cells. This CDR3 has 16 residues. Germline V gene data show CDR1 as SGDLS and CDR2 as YYNGEE. With V trimmed by 5 bases and J by 1 base, 10 bases remained unmatched. The study's findings and limits: Siplizumab significantly decreased alloreactive sequences from unstimulated CD4+ memory cells. Proof of suppressive function in proliferating Tregs from siplizumab cultures was not established.

Method: immunoSEQ multiplex PCR; TCRdb's copy keeps in-frame clones and lacks some. The sample carries tens of thousands of clones, roughly 85% recorded once. The gene calls are TRBV9 and TRBJ1-1; 8 positions match TRBD1. This TCR came from a human donor in good health. The sequenced material came from memory CD4+ T cells sorted from blood. The CDR3 loop reads CASSYGQGRANTEAFF. CDR3 in DNA: TGTGCCAGCAGTTACGGACAGGGAAGGGCGAACACTGAAGCTTTCTTT.